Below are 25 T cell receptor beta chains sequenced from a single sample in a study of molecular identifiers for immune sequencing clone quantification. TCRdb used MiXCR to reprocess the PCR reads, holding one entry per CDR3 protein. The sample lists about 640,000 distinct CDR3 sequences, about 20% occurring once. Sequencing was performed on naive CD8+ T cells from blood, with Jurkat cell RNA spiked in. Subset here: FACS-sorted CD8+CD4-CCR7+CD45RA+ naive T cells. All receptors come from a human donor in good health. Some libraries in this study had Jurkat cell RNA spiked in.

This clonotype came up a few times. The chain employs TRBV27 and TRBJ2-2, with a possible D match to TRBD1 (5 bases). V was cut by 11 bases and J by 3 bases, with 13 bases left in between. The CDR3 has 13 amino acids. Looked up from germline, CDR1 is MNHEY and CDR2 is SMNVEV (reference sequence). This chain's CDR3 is CAGYTGYTGELFF. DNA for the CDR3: TGTGCCGGGTACACAGGATACACCGGGGAGCTGTTTTTT.

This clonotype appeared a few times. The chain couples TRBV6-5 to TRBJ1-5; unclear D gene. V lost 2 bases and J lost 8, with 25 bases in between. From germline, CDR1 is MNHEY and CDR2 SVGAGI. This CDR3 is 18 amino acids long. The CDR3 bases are TGTGCCAGCAGTTACCCACGTTCGGGTCAGTACTACCCAGAGCCCCAGCATTTT. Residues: CASSYPRSGQYYPEPQHF.

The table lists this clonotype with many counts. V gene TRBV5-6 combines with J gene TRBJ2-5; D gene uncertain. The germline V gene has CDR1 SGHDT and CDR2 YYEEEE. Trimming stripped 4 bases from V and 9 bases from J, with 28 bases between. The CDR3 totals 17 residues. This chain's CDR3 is CASSNGPIPMDRWAQYF. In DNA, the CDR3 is TGTGCCAGCAGCAACGGACCAATCCCAATGGACCGATGGGCCCAGTACTTC. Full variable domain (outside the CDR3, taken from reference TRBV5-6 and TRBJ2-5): DAGVTQSPTHLIKTRGQQVTLRCSPKSGHDTVSWYQQALGQGPQFIFQYYEEEERQRGNFPDRFSGHQFPNYSSELNVNALLLGDSALYLCASSNGPIPMDRWAQYFGPGTRLLVL.

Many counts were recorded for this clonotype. The CDR3 bases are TGTGCCAGCAGCATCGAAGGGGGGACTCTAACCTACGAGCAGTACTTC. It translates to CASSIEGGTLTYEQYF. The chain employs TRBV5-6 and TRBJ2-7; D possibly uses TRBD1 or TRBD2 (6 bases each). CDR3 length equals 16 residues. V lost 4 bases and J 2 bases, leaving 19 bases between the germline ends. CDR1 is SGHDT and CDR2 is YYEEEE in the germline V gene.

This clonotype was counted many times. The CDR3 loop is CASSPGDDFYEQYF. The CDR3 DNA follows: TGTGCCAGTAGCCCCGGTGACGACTTCTACGAGCAGTACTTC. The chain recombines TRBV19 with TRBJ2-7, with no clear D. CDR3 length equals 14 residues. V was pared by 6 bases and J by 3 bases, with 15 bases between. In germline, CDR1 is LNHDA, CDR2 SQIVND (reference sequence).

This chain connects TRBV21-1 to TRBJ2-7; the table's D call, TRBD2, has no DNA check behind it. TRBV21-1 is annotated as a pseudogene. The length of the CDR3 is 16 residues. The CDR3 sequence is CASSKRVGLKDYEQYF. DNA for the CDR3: TGTGCCAGCAGCAAACGGGTAGGACTTAAGGACTACGAGCAGTACTTC.

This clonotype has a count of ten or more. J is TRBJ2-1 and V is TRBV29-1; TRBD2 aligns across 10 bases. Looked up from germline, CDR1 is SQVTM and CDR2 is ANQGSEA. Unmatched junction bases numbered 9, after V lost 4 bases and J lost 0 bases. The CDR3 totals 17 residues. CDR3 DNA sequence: TGCAGCGTTGTAGCTAGCGGGAGATTTGGCTCCTACAATGAGCAGTTCTTC. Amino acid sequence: CSVVASGRFGSYNEQFF.

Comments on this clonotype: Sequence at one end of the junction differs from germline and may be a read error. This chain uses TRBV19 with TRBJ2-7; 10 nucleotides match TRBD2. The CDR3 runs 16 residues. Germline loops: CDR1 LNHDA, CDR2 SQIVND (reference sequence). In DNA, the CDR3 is TGTGCCGGTAGTATAGACGGGACTAGCGAATACTACGAGCAGTACTTC. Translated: CAGSIDGTSEYYEQYF.

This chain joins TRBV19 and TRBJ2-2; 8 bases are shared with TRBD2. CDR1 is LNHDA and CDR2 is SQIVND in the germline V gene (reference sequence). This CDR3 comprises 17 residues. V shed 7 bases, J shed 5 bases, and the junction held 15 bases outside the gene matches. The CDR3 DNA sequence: TGTGCCAGTACCCTACTTACTGGAGCGGGGGAGACCGGGGAGCTGTTTTTT. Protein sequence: CASTLLTGAGETGELFF.

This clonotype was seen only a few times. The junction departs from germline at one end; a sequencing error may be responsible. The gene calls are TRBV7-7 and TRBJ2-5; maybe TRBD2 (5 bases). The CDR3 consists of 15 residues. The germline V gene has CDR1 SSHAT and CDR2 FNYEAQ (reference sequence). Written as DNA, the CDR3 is TGTGCTAGCAGCCCCACCCCGGGGTACCAAGAGACCCAGTACTTC. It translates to CASSPTPGYQETQYF.

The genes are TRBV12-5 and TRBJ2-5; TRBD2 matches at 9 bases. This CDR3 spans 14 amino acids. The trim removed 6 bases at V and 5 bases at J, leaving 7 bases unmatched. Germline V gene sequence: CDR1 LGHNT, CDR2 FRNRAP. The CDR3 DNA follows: TGTGCTAGTGGGACAGCGGGGGGCAAGGAGACCCAGTACTTC. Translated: CASGTAGGKETQYF.

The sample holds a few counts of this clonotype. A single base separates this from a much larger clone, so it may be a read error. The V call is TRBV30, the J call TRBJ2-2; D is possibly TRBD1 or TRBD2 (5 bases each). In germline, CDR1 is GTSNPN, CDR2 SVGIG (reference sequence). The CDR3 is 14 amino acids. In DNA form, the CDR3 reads TGTGCCTGGAGCCCCCGACAGAGGACCGGGGAGCCGTTTTTT. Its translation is CAWSPRQRTGEPFF.

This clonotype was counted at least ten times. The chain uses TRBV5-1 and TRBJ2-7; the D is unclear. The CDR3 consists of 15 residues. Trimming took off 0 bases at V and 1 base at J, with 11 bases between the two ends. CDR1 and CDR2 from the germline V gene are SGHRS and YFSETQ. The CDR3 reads CASSLESASSYEQYF. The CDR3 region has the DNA TGCGCCAGCAGCTTGGAATCTGCGTCATCCTACGAGCAGTACTTC.

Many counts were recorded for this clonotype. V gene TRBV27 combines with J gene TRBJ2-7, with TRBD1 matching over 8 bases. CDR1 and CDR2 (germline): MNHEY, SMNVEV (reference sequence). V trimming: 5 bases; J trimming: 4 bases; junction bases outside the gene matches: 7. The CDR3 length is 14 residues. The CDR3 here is CASSPGQVLYEQYF. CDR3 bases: TGTGCCAGCAGTCCGGGACAGGTTCTATACGAGCAGTACTTC.

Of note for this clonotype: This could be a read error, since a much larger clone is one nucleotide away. CDR3 sequence reads: CASSLAPKDNEQLF. In DNA, the CDR3 is TGTGCCAGCAGCTTGGCACCGAAAGACAATGAGCAGCTCTTC. The V call is TRBV5-6, the J call TRBJ2-1, with D uncertain. CDR1 SGHDT and CDR2 YYEEEE come from the germline V gene. The CDR3 runs 14 residues.

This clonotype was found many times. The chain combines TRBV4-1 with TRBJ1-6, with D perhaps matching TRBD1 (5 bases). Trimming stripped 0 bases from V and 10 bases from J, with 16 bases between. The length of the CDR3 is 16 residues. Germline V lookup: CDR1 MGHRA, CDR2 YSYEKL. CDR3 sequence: CASSQDPWAGQSPLHF. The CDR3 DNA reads TGCGCCAGCAGCCAAGACCCCTGGGCAGGGCAATCACCCCTCCACTTT.

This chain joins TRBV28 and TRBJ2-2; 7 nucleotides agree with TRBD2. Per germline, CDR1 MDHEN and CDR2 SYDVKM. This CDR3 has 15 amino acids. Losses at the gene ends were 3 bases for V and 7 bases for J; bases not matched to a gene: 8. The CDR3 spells CASSFAGEIVGELFF. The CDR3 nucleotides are TGTGCCAGCAGTTTTGCGGGAGAAATTGTCGGGGAGCTGTTTTTT.

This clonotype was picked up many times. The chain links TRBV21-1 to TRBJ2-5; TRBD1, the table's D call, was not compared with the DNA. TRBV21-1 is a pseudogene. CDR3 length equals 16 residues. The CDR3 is CASTGESRSPPETQYF. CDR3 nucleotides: TGTGCCAGCACCGGAGAATCGCGGTCCCCACCCGAGACCCAGTACTTC.

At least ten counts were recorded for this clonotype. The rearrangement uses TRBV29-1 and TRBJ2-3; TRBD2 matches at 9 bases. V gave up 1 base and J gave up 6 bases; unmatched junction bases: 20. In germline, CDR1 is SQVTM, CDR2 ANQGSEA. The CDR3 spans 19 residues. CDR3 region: CSVEGTLGTSTGGPDTQYF. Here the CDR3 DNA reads TGCAGCGTTGAAGGGACACTAGGGACTAGCACGGGCGGTCCGGATACGCAGTATTTT.

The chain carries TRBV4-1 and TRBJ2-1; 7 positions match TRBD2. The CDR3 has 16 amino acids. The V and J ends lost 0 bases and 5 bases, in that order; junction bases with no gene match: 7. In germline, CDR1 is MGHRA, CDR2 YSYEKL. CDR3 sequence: CASSQEETSANNEQFF. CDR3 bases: TGCGCCAGCAGCCAAGAAGAAACTAGCGCTAACAATGAGCAGTTCTTC.

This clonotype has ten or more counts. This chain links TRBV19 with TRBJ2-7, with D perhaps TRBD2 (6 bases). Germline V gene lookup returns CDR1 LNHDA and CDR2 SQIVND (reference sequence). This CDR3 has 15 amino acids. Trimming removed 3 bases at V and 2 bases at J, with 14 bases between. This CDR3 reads CASSIRAGAPYEQYF. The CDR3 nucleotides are TGTGCCAGTAGTATTCGAGCGGGCGCGCCCTACGAGCAGTACTTC.

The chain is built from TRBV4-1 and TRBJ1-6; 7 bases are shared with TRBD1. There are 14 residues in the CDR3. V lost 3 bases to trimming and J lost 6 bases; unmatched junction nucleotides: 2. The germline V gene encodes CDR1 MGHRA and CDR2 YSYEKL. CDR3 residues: CASSHGTVNSPLHF. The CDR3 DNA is TGCGCCAGCAGCCACGGGACAGTTAATTCACCCCTCCACTTT.

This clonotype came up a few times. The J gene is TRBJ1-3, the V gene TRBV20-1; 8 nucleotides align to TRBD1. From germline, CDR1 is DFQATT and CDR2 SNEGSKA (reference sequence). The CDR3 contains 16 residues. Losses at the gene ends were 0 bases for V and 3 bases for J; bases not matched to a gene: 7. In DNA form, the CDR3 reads TGCAGTGCTAGAGATCCCCGGACAGGGTTTGGAAACACCATATATTTT. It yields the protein CSARDPRTGFGNTIYF.

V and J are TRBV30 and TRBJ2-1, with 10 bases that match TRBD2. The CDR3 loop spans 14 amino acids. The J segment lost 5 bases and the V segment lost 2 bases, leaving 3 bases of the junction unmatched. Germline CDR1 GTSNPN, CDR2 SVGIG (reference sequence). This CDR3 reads CAWSSGLANNEQFF. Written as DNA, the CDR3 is TGTGCCTGGAGTTCGGGACTAGCGAACAATGAGCAGTTCTTC.

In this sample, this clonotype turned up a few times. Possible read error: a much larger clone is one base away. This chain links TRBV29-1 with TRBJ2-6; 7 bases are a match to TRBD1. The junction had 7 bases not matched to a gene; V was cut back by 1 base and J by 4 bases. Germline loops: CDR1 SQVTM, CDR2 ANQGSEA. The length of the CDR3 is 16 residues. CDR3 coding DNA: TGCAGCGTTGAAGGTACAGGGGTGGGGGGGGCCAACGTCCTGACTTTC. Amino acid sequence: CSVEGTGVGGANVLTF.